This T cell receptor (beta chain) stems from a study of spatial heterogeneity in lung cancer. Turning to the study itself: The study observed each unique TCR and UMI combination more than ten times on average in raw reads. Whole-study results and caveats: Expanded intratumoral alpha and beta TCR counts tracked tumor mutation counts.

Germline lookup yields CDR1 MNHEY and CDR2 SMNVEV (reference sequence). V lost 0 bases and J 4 bases, leaving 13 bases between the germline ends. The CDR3 length is 16 residues. On each TCR cDNA molecule, a unique molecular identifier was present. Via MiXCR, TCRdb re-called the 5' RACE reads, giving one row per CDR3 protein. There are 25,000 to 30,000 distinct CDR3 sequences in the sample; about 7% occur only once, and roughly a quarter lies in the top ten. The table lists this clonotype with many counts. The antigen remains undetermined. Time point meaning: sample taken at primary tumor resection. Around 68 TRACERx patients with early, untreated non-small cell lung cancer donated samples.

The chain has TRBV27 and TRBJ2-1; D is perhaps TRBD1 or TRBD2 (5 bases each). Sequencing was performed on lung tumor tissue, taken at surgery. This receptor was identified in a male donor with early-stage non-small cell lung cancer. CDR3 DNA: TGTGCCAGCAGTTTATCTCCAGGGACCCTTTACAATGAGCAGTTCTTC. It codes for CASSLSPGTLYNEQFF.